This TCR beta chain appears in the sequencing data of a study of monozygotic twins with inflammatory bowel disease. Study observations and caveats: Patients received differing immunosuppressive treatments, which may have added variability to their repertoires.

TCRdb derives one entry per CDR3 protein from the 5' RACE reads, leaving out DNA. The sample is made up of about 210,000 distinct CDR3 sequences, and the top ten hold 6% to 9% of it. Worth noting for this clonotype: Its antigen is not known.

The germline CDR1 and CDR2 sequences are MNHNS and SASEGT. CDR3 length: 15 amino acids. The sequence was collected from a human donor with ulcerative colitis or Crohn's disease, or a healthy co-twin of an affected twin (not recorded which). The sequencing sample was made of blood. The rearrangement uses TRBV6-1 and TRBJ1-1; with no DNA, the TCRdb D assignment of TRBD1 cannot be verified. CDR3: CASSEIRQTNTEAFF.